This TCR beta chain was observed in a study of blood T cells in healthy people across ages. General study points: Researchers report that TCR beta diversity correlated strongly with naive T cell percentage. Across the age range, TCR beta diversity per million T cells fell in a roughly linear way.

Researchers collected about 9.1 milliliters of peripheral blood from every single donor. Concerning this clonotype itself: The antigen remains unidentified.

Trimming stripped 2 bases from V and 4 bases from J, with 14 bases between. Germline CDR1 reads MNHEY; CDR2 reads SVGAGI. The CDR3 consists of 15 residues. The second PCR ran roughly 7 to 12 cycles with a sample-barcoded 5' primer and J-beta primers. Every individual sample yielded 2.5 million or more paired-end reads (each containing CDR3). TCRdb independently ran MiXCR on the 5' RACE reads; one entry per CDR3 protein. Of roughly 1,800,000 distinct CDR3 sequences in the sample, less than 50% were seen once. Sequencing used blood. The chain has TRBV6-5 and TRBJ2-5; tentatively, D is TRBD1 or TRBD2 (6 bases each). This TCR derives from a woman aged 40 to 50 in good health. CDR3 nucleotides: TGTGCCAGCAGTTACAGGGGGGTTGTTGCAGAGACCCAGTACTTC. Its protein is CASSYRGVVAETQYF.